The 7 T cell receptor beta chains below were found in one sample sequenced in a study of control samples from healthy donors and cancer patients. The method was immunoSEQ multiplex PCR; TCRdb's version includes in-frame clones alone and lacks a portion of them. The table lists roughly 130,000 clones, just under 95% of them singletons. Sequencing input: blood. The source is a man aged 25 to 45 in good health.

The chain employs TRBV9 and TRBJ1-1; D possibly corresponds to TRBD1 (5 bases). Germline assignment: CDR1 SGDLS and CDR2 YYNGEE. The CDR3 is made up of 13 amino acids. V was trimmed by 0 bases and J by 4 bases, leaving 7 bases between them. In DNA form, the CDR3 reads TGTGCCAGCAGCGTAGGAGGGACCACTGAAGCTTTCTTT. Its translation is CASSVGGTTEAFF.

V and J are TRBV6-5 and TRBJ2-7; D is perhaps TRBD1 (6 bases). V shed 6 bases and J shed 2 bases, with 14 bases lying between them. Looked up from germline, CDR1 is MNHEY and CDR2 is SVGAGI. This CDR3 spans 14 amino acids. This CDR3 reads CASRNRVPPYEQYF. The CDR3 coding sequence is TGTGCCAGCAGGAACAGGGTTCCACCCTACGAGCAGTACTTC.

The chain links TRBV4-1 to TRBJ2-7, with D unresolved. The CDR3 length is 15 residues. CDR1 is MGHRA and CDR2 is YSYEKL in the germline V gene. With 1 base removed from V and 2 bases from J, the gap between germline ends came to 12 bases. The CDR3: CASSQGMARTYEQYF. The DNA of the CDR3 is TGCGCCAGCAGCCAAGGAATGGCCCGAACCTACGAGCAGTACTTC.

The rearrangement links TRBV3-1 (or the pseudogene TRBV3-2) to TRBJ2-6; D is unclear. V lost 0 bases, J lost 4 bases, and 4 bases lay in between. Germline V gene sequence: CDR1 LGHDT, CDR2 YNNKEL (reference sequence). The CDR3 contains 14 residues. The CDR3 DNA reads TGTGCCAGCAGCCAAGATGGCGGGGCCAACGTCCTGACTTTC. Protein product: CASSQDGGANVLTF.

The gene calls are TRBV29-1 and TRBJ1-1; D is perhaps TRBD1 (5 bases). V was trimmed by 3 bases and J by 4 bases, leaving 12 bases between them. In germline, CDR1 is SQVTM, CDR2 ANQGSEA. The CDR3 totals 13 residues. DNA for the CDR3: TGCAGCGTTGATCAGGGTTCGGCCACTGAAGCTTTCTTT. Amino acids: CSVDQGSATEAFF.

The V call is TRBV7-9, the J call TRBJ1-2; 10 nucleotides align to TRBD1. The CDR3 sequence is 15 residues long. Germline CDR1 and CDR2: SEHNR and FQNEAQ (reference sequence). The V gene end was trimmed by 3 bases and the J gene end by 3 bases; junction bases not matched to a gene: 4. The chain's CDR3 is CASSFDRGQDYGYTF. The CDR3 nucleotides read TGTGCCAGCAGCTTTGACAGGGGGCAGGACTATGGCTACACCTTC.

The CDR3 loop is CASSYMSSGGKETQYF. In DNA, the CDR3 is TGTGCCAGCAGTTACATGTCTAGCGGGGGAAAGGAGACCCAGTACTTC. This sequence joins TRBV6-5 and TRBJ2-5, with 10 positions matching TRBD2. The germline CDR1 and CDR2 sequences are MNHEY and SVGAGI. Trimming took 2 bases from V and 5 from J; bases not matched to a gene: 8. The CDR3 has 16 residues.